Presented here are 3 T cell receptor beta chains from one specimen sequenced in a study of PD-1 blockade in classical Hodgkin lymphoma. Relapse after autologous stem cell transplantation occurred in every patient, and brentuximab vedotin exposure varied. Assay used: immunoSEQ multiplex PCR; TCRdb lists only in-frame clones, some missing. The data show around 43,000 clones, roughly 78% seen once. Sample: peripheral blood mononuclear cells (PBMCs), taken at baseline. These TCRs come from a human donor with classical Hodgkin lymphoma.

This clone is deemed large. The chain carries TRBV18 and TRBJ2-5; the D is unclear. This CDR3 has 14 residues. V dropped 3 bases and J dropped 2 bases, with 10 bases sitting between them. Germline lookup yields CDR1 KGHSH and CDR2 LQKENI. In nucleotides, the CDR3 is TGTGCCAGCTCACCGCCGGGTTGGCAAGAGACCCAGTACTTC. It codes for CASSPPGWQETQYF.

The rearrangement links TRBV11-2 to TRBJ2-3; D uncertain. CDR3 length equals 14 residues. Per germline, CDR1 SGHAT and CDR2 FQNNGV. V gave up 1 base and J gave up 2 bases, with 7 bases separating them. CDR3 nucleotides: TGTGCCAGCAGCTTAGTGCGGAACACAGATACGCAGTATTTT. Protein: CASSLVRNTDTQYF.

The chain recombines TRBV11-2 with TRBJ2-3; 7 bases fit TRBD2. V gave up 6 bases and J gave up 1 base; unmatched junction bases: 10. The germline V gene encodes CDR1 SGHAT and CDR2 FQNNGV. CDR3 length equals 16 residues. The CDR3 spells CASRFAGRGGTDTQYF. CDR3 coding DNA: TGTGCCAGCAGATTCGCGGGACGGGGGGGCACAGATACGCAGTATTTT.